Listed here is a single T cell receptor beta chain. Its specificity is unknown. The CDR3 totals 17 residues. After removal of 7 bases from V and 4 bases from J, the junction contained 12 bases not matched to a gene. CDR1 and CDR2 from the germline V gene are SNHLY and FYNNEI. The sample originates from a study of T cells in Graves' hyperthyroidism and ophthalmopathy. Study-level findings and limits: The blood repertoire included most of the expanded thyroid clonotypes above 0.001.

Amplification yielded TCR beta CDR3 regions, with RNA transcripts as the source. The study used the HTBI primer set for a first-round RT-PCR of the TCR CDR3. In TCRdb, the multiplex PCR reads were re-called with MiXCR into one record per CDR3 protein. The sample carries about 600,000 distinct CDR3 sequences, approximately 14% recorded once. With duration under 3 months, ophthalmopathy was active: Clinical Activity Score at least 3, NOSPECS at least 4. Investigators excluded patients with uncontrolled infection, other autoimmune disease, pregnancy or lactation. V gene TRBV2 combines with J gene TRBJ2-5; 13 nucleotides agree with TRBD2. The sample comprised blood. This clonotype was sampled from a woman younger than 35 with Graves' ophthalmopathy. The CDR3 region is CASNLPRTSGSLETQYF. CDR3 sequence (DNA): TGTGCCAGCAACCTACCCCGGACTAGCGGGAGTCTAGAGACCCAGTACTTC.